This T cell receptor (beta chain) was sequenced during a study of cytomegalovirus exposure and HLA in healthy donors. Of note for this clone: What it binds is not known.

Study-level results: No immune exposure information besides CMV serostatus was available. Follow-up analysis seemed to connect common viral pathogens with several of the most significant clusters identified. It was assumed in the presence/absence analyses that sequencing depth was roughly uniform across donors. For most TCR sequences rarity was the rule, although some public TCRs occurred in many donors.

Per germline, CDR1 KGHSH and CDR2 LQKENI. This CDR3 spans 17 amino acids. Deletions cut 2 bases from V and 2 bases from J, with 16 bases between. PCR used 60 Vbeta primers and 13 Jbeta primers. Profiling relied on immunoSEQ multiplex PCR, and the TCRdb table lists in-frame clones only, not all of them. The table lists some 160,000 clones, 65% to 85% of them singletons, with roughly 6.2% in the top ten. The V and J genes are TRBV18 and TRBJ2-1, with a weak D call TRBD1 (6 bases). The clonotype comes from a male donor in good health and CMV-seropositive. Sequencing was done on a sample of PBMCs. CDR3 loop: CASSPSGTRGAYNEQFF. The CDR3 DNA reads TGTGCCAGCTCACCATCCGGGACACGAGGGGCCTACAATGAGCAGTTCTTC.